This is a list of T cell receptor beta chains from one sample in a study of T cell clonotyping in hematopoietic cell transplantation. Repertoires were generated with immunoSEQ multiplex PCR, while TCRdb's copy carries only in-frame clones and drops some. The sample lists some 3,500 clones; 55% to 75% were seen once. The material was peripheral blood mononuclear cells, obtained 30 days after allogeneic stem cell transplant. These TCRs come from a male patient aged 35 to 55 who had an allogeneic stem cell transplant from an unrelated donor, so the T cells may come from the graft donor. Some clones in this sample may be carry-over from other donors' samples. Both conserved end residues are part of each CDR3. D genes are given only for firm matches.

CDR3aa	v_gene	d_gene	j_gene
CASTQGTTNEKLFF	TRBV2	-	TRBJ1-4
CASRGSYNEQFF	TRBV6-5	-	TRBJ2-1
CASSPEDLGNQPQHF	TRBV4-1	-	TRBJ1-5
CASGRGSGNTIYF	TRBV7-3	-	TRBJ1-3
CASSQDGTGYYEQYF	TRBV4-1	TRBD1	TRBJ2-7
CASSLWRLNTEAFF	TRBV7-2	-	TRBJ1-1
CAISDGLAGGYEQYF	TRBV10-3	TRBD2	TRBJ2-7
CASHRGTGGTQYF	TRBV11-2	-	TRBJ2-5
CASSLAGTMNTEAFF	TRBV7-2	-	TRBJ1-1
CASKDRGGDTGELFF	TRBV2	TRBD1	TRBJ2-2
CASSVEGAGAGTQYF	TRBV9	TRBD2	TRBJ2-3
CASSEFRGEKLFF	TRBV2	-	TRBJ1-4
CASSLYRSRGQRQPQHF	TRBV5-6	-	TRBJ1-5
CASSPRQGKGYEQYF	TRBV27	TRBD1	TRBJ2-7
CASSPYPMGFGEAFF	TRBV7-9	-	TRBJ1-1
CASSPRGALTDTQYF	TRBV28	-	TRBJ2-3
CASSLRAGGPEQYF	TRBV7-9	TRBD2	TRBJ2-7
CASSASGITYEQYF	TRBV9	TRBD2	TRBJ2-7
CASSPGQGIYNEQFF	TRBV5-1	TRBD1	TRBJ2-1
CSVFVIEAFF	TRBV29-1	-	TRBJ1-1
CASSPIATNEKLFF	TRBV7-2	-	TRBJ1-4
CASSGGSHTDTQYF	TRBV6-4	-	TRBJ2-3
CASSWGGTNTGELFF	TRBV28	-	TRBJ2-2
CSVEGLGYEQYF	TRBV29-1	TRBD2	TRBJ2-7
CASSLDRGEWYGYTF	TRBV28	TRBD1	TRBJ1-2
CASSLEGWNTEAFF	TRBV5-5	-	TRBJ1-1
CASSGDGAGANVLTF	TRBV2	-	TRBJ2-6
CASSQDRTAVYEQYF	TRBV4-3	-	TRBJ2-7
CASSISPSGANVLTF	TRBV2	-	TRBJ2-6
CASSLRPGSEKLFF	TRBV5-1	-	TRBJ1-4